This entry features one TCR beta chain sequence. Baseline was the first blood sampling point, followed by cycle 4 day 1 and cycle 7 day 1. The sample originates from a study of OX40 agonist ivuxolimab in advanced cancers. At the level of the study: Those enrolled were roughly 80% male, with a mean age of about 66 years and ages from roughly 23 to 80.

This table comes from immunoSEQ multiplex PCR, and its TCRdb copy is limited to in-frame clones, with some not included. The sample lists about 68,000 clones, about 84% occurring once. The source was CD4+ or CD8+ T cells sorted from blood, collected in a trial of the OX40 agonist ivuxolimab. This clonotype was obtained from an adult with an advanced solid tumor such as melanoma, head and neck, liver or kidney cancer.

The CDR3 nucleotides are TGTGCCAGCAGTTTATTGGGTCCCGGAGGGGAAAAACTGTTTTTT. It specifies CASSLLGPGGEKLFF. This chain links TRBV27 with TRBJ1-4; D ambiguous. The germline V and J ends were trimmed by 1 base and 8 bases, with 14 bases remaining between them. This CDR3 region has 15 residues. Germline CDR1 and CDR2: MNHEY and SMNVEV (reference sequence).